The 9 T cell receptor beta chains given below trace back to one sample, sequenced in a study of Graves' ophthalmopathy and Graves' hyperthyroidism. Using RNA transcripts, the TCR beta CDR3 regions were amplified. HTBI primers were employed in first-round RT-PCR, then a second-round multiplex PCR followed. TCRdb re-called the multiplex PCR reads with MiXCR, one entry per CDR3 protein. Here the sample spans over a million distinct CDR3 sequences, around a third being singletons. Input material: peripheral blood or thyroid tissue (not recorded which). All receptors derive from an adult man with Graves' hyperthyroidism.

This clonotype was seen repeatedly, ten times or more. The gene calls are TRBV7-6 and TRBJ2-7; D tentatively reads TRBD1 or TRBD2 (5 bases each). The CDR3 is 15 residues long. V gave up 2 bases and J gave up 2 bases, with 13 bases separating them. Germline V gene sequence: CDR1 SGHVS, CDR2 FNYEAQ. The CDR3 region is CASSLLERGAYEQYF. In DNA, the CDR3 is TGTGCCAGCAGCTTACTTGAGCGAGGGGCCTACGAGCAGTACTTC.

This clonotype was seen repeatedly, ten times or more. CDR3 in amino acids: CATSSDQGDGETQYF. CDR3 nucleotide sequence: TGTGCCACCAGCAGCGATCAGGGAGACGGAGAGACCCAGTACTTC. The chain links TRBV15 to TRBJ2-5; D is perhaps TRBD1 or TRBD2 (5 bases each). Trimming removed 3 bases from V and 4 bases from J, with 15 bases in between. This CDR3 has 15 amino acids. CDR1 and CDR2 (germline): LNHNV, YYDKDF (reference sequence).

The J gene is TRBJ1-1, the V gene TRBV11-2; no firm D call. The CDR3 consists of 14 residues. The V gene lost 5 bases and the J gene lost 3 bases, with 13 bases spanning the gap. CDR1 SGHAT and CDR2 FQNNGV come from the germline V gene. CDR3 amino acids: CASSRTGRYTEAFF. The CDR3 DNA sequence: TGTGCCAGCAGCCGGACGGGGAGGTACACTGAAGCTTTCTTT.

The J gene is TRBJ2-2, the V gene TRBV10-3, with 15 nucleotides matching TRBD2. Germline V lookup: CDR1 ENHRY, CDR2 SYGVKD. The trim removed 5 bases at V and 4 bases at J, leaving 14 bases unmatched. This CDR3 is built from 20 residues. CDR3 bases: TGTGCCATCAGTAAGAACTTGGGACTAGCGGGAGGAGGAGTCACCGGGGAGCTGTTTTTT. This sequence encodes CAISKNLGLAGGGVTGELFF.

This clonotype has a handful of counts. DNA for the CDR3: TGTGCCAGCAGCCACAAGACGTCTAACTATGGCTACACCTTC. Translation gives CASSHKTSNYGYTF. This chain joins TRBV3-1 and TRBJ1-2; D ambiguous. V lost 3 bases and J 0 bases, leaving 8 bases between the germline ends. Germline V gene lookup returns CDR1 LGHDT and CDR2 YNNKEL (reference sequence). CDR3 size: 14 residues.

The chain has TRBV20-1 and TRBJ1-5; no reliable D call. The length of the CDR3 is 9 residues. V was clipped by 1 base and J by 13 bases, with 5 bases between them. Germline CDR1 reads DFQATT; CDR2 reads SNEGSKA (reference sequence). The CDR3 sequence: CSARGPQHF. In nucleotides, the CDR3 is TGCAGTGCTAGAGGGCCACAGCATTTT.

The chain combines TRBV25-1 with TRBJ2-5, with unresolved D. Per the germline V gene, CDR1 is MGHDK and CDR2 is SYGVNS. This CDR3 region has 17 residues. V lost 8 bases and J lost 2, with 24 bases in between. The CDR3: CASVVPPVEALQETQYF. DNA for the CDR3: TGTGCCAGCGTTGTACCTCCAGTAGAAGCCCTTCAAGAGACCCAGTACTTC. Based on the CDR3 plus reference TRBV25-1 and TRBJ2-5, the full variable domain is EADIYQTPRYLVIGTGKKITLECSQTMGHDKMYWYQQDPGMELHLIHYSYGVNSTEKGDLSSESTVSRIRTEHFPLTLESARPSHTSQYLCASVVPPVEALQETQYFGPGTRLLVL.

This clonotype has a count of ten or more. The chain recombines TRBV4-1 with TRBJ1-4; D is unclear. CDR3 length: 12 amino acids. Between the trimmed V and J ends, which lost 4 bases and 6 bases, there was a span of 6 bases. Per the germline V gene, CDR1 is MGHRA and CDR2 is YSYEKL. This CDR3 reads CASSLPYEKLFF. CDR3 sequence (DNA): TGCGCCAGCAGCCTCCCCTATGAAAAACTGTTTTTT.

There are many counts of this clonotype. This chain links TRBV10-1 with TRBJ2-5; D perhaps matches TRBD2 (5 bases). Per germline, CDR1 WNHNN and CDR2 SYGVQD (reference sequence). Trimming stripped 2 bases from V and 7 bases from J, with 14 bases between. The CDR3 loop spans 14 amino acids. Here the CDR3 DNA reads TGCGCCAGCAGTGAGACCGGAGGCCGGGGGACCCAGTACTTC. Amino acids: CASSETGGRGTQYF.